The 29 T cell receptor beta chains listed next were all sequenced from one sample in a study of T cell clonality in common variable immunodeficiency. Sequencing used immunoSEQ multiplex PCR; TCRdb keeps in-frame clones, though not all of them. Reported are some 52,000 clones, none seen only once; the ten largest carry nearly 3.5%. Material for sequencing was peripheral blood mononuclear cells. All receptors derive from a person aged 18 to 75 in good health.

This clone showed up many times. The CDR3 DNA, read in part, is TGCGCCAGCACCCTGCTTGACGGGACAACCGGGGAG. Protein product: CASTLLDGTTGE. The entire CDR3 sequence reads CASTLLDGTTGELFF. J is TRBJ2-2 and V is TRBV5-1; possibly TRBD1 for D (6 bases). The CDR3 is cut off 3 residues early in the read; its end comes from the germline J gene. The V and J ends lost 6 bases and 5 bases respectively, with 17 bases between them. Germline lookup yields CDR1 SGHRS and CDR2 YFSETQ. The CDR3 totals 15 residues.

Incomplete CDR3 DNA: TGTGCCATCAGTAAAAACAGGGACCAAGAGACC. Translated, it gives CAISKNRDQET. The complete CDR3 reads CAISKNRDQETQYF. This chain connects TRBV10-3 to TRBJ2-5; TRBD1 is a possible D gene (6 bases). The missing CDR3 end, 3 residues past where the read stops, is filled in from the germline J gene. From germline, CDR1 is ENHRY and CDR2 SYGVKD. The V gene lost 5 bases and the J gene lost 0 bases, with 10 bases spanning the gap. CDR3 size: 14 residues.

This clone was detected ten times or more. The observed sequence ends 3 residues before the CDR3 terminus, with the missing tail filled in from the germline J gene. This rearrangement joins TRBV19 to TRBJ2-3; 7 bases line up with TRBD2. The V gene end was trimmed by 1 base and the J gene end by 4 bases; junction bases not matched to a gene: 11. This CDR3 comprises 17 residues. Per the germline V gene, CDR1 is LNHDA and CDR2 is SQIVND (reference sequence). This chain's CDR3 is CASSIAWWSGTPDTQYF. CDR3 DNA (partial): TGTGCCAGTAGTATAGCTTGGTGGAGCGGGACCCCAGATACG. Complete variable domain (other parts from reference TRBV19 and TRBJ2-3): DGGITQSPKYLFRKEGQNVTLSCEQNLNHDAMYWYRQDPGQGLRLIYYSQIVNDFQKGDIAEGYSVSREKKESFPLTVTSAQKNPTAFYLCASSIAWWSGTPDTQYFGPGTRLTVL.

This clone showed up many times. The read falls 3 residues short of the CDR3 end, and the missing part is taken from the germline J gene. The chain has TRBV20-1 and TRBJ2-1, with 12 bases lining up with TRBD2. This CDR3 contains 18 residues. Trimming took 3 bases from V and 0 from J; bases not matched to a gene: 9. Germline lookup yields CDR1 DFQATT and CDR2 SNEGSKA (reference sequence). Partial CDR3 DNA: TGCAGTGCTAGGGGACTAGCGGGTCGAGGGAGCTCCTACAATGAG. This sequence encodes CSARGLAGRGSSYNE. From start to end, the CDR3 is CSARGLAGRGSSYNEQFF.

This clone was recorded many times. The read terminates 3 residues ahead of where the CDR3 ends, so the germline J gene completes it. This sequence joins TRBV2 and TRBJ2-2, with 9 bases lining up with TRBD1. Germline V lookup: CDR1 SNHLY, CDR2 FYNNEI. The CDR3 covers 13 residues. V shed 11 bases and J 5 bases; nucleotides not matched to a gene: 6. CDR3 amino acids: CAVSGTGTGELFF. The sequenced CDR3 bases are TGTGCCGTATCCGGGACAGGGACCGGGGAG.

This clone occurred many times. The CDR3 goes on 3 residues after the read ends, and that part is filled in from the germline J gene. This same CDR3 is encoded by further DNA sequences in the sample. This sequence joins TRBV30 and TRBJ1-3; D is possibly TRBD1 (6 bases). Trimming removed 7 bases from V and 2 bases from J, with 12 bases in between. The CDR3 length is 13 residues. Germline CDR1 reads GTSNPN; CDR2 reads SVGIG (reference sequence). The sequenced CDR3 bases are TGTGCCTCATCTACAGGGCCTGGAAACACC. Translation gives CASSTGPGNT. In full, the CDR3 reads CASSTGPGNTIYF. The full variable domain, its missing parts supplied by reference TRBV30 and TRBJ1-3, is SQTIHQWPATLVQPVGSPLSLECTVEGTSNPNLYWYRQAAGRGLQLLFYSVGIGQISSEVPQNLSASRPQDRQFILSSKKLLLSDSGFYLCASSTGPGNTIYFGEGSWLTVV.

The table lists this clone with many counts. The CDR3 goes on 3 residues after the read ends, and that part is filled in from the germline J gene. The gene calls are TRBV7-3 and TRBJ2-3; D possibly corresponds to TRBD1 (6 bases). Germline CDR1 SGHTA, CDR2 FQGTGA. The V gene lost 5 bases and the J gene lost 6 bases, with 12 bases spanning the gap. This CDR3 is 13 amino acids long. The CDR3 is CASSRQDRDTQYF. CDR3 DNA (partial): TGTGCCAGCAGCCGACAGGACCGGGATACG.

Of note for this clone: The DNA ends 3 residues before the CDR3 does, and the rest of the CDR3 is filled in from the germline J gene. The chain uses TRBV19 and TRBJ1-2, with TRBD1 identical over 7 bases. CDR1 is LNHDA and CDR2 is SQIVND in the germline V gene (reference sequence). The CDR3 loop spans 15 amino acids. After removal of 5 bases from V and 5 bases from J, the junction contained 11 bases not matched to a gene. The CDR3 loop is CASSSRTGALYGYTF. CDR3 bases read: TGTGCCAGTAGTTCGCGAACAGGGGCCCTATATGGC.

Many counts were recorded for this clone. The read is 3 residues too short to cover the CDR3 end, so that end is filled in from the germline J gene. This chain uses TRBV29-1 with TRBJ1-2; D is possibly TRBD1 (6 bases). The CDR3 sequence is 14 residues long. Germline CDR1 and CDR2: SQVTM and ANQGSEA. V gave up 3 bases and J gave up 1 base, with 12 bases separating them. CDR3 sequence: CSVDAGDRNYGYTF. CDR3 bases read: TGCAGCGTTGATGCAGGGGACCGTAACTATGGC. Full variable domain (remainder filled in from reference TRBV29-1 and TRBJ1-2): SAVISQKPSRDICQRGTSLTIQCQVDSQVTMMFWYRQQPGQSLTLIATANQGSEATYESGFVIDKFPISRPNLTFSTLTVSNMSPEDSSIYLCSVDAGDRNYGYTFGSGTRLTVV.

This clone was picked up a small number of times. The read finishes 3 residues shy of the CDR3 end, and the germline J gene is used to complete it. The V call is TRBV19, the J call TRBJ1-2; 9 bases agree with TRBD1. The CDR3 runs 14 residues. Per the germline V gene, CDR1 is LNHDA and CDR2 is SQIVND (reference sequence). CDR3: CASTPGTGSYDYTF. The covered CDR3 bases are TGTGCCAGTACCCCCGGGACAGGGTCTTACGAC.

This clone was seen at least ten times. The observed sequence ends 3 residues before the CDR3 terminus, with the missing tail filled in from the germline J gene. The rearrangement uses TRBV12-3 or TRBV12-4 and TRBJ1-1, with a tentative D call TRBD1 (6 bases). V lost 6 bases and J 7 bases, leaving 18 bases between the germline ends. This CDR3 spans 14 amino acids. The CDR3 is CASSPSWGRGEAFF. CDR3 DNA (partial): TGTGCCAGCAGCCCCTCCTGGGGCAGGGGTGAA.

Ten or more counts support this clone. The CDR3 end falls 3 residues outside the read, so it is completed with the germline J gene. The rearrangement joins TRBV7-8 to TRBJ2-1, with D perhaps matching TRBD1 (6 bases). Germline V gene sequence: CDR1 SGHVS, CDR2 FQNEAQ. The CDR3 is 15 amino acids. V was shortened by 6 bases and J by 5 bases, with 17 bases between the two germline ends. Partial CDR3 DNA: TGTGCCAGCAGTCAAGAACGGACAGTTCACAATGAG. Translated, it gives CASSQERTVHNE. The entire CDR3 sequence reads CASSQERTVHNEQFF.

This clone appeared many times. The read stops 3 residues short of the end of the CDR3; the missing end is completed from the germline J gene. The chain carries TRBV27 and TRBJ2-2; D perhaps matches TRBD2 (6 bases). The CDR3 loop spans 15 amino acids. V was trimmed by 5 bases and J by 5 bases, leaving 15 bases between them. The germline V gene has CDR1 MNHEY and CDR2 SMNVEV (reference sequence). The CDR3 loop reads CASSQRDSGTGELFF. The covered CDR3 bases are TGTGCCAGCAGTCAAAGGGACTCGGGGACCGGGGAG.

This clone was recorded at least ten times. The sequenced fragment ends 3 residues before the CDR3 boundary, so the rest is inferred from the germline J gene. This chain connects TRBV28 to TRBJ2-7; 10 positions agree with TRBD1. Germline V CDR1 and CDR2: MDHEN, SYDVKM. J gave up 4 bases and V 5 bases, and 8 bases lay outside the gene matches. The CDR3 contains 15 residues. This chain's CDR3 is CASSAPGQGKYEQYF. Partial CDR3 DNA: TGTGCCAGCAGTGCCCCGGGACAGGGGAAATACGAG.

This clone has at least ten counts. The read ends 3 residues shy of where the CDR3 ends; the end is completed using the germline J gene. V is TRBV13 and J is TRBJ1-1; D is possibly TRBD1 (6 bases). V lost 4 bases and J 5 bases, leaving 14 bases between the germline ends. The CDR3 spans 14 residues. Germline CDR1 reads PRHDT; CDR2 reads FYEKMQ (reference sequence). The CDR3 bases that were read are TGTGCCAGCAGCTCCAGGGGACCCCGGACTGAA. Its translation: CASSSRGPRTE. The full CDR3 reads CASSSRGPRTEAFF.

This clone appeared many times. Coverage ceases 3 residues before the CDR3 finishes, and the germline J gene fills in the end. The J gene is TRBJ2-5, the V gene TRBV20-1; 7 bases align to TRBD2. V was clipped by 6 bases and J by 4 bases; unmatched bases: 2. The CDR3 loop spans 11 amino acids. The germline CDR1 and CDR2 sequences are DFQATT and SNEGSKA (reference sequence). CDR3 amino acids: CSASGVETQYF. CDR3 DNA, as far as it was read: TGCAGTGCCAGCGGGGTAGAGACC.

This clone was counted at least ten times. The CDR3 is cut off 3 residues early in the read; its end comes from the germline J gene. This chain links TRBV6-2 or TRBV6-3 with TRBJ2-7; TRBD1 agrees at 7 bases. CDR3 length: 15 amino acids. V dropped 2 bases and J dropped 4; count of bases not matched to a gene: 8. Germline CDR1 reads MNHEY; CDR2 reads SVGEGT. The covered CDR3 bases are TGTGCCAGCAGTTACCCGGACAGGTATAAATACGAG. Encoded protein: CASSYPDRYKYE. In full, the CDR3 reads CASSYPDRYKYEQYF.

This clone was picked up many times. The read ends 3 residues shy of where the CDR3 ends; the end is completed using the germline J gene. The V gene is TRBV10-3, the J gene TRBJ2-3; TRBD2 is a possible D gene (5 bases). Per germline, CDR1 ENHRY and CDR2 SYGVKD. V lost 3 bases, J lost 4 bases, and 8 bases lay in between. The CDR3 has 13 amino acids. CDR3 DNA (partial): TGTGCCATCAGTGAAGGAGCGGCAGATACG. Protein: CAISEGAADT. The full CDR3 protein is CAISEGAADTQYF.

About this clone: The sequenced fragment ends 3 residues before the CDR3 boundary, so the rest is inferred from the germline J gene. V is TRBV7-2 and J is TRBJ1-4; D is perhaps TRBD1 (5 bases). The CDR3 contains 15 residues. Germline V gene lookup returns CDR1 SGHTA and CDR2 FQGNSA. The ends were cut back, 5 bases at V and 7 bases at J, with 17 bases in the middle. CDR3 sequence reads: CASSQDREIVEKLFF. The part of the CDR3 DNA that was read is TGTGCCAGCAGCCAAGACAGAGAAATTGTTGAAAAA.

On this clone: Read coverage stops 3 residues before the CDR3 terminus; the germline J gene supplies the remainder. This sequence joins TRBV23-1 and TRBJ2-3; 9 nucleotides agree with TRBD1. TRBV23-1 has ORF status, its function being uncertain. This CDR3 contains 16 residues. Partial CDR3 DNA: TGCGCCAGCAGCCGCAAGGACAGGGGAGATTATCAGCCG. Translated: CASSRKDRGDYQP. Given in full, the CDR3 is CASSRKDRGDYQPQYF.

Of note for this clone: The sequence runs out 3 residues before the end of the CDR3; the remainder is reconstructed from the germline J gene. This chain links TRBV7-9 with TRBJ1-5; D gene ambiguous. Germline-derived CDR1 and CDR2 are SEHNR and FQNEAQ (reference sequence). CDR3 size: 13 residues. The V end lost 1 base, the J end lost 5 bases, and 6 bases lay between the germline ends. The CDR3 protein is CASSLDSDQPQHF. The covered CDR3 bases are TGTGCCAGCAGCTTAGACAGTGATCAGCCC.

The sample holds a few counts of this clone. The read comes to an end 3 residues before the CDR3 does, leaving the germline J gene to fill in the end. The genes are TRBV18 and TRBJ2-2; 10 nucleotides line up with TRBD1. This CDR3 has 16 amino acids. With 4 bases clipped from V and 0 bases from J, the junction kept 2 bases outside the gene matches. Germline CDR1 is KGHSH and CDR2 is LQKENI. The CDR3 here is CASSRGQGANTGELFF. CDR3 bases read: TGTGCCAGCTCACGCGGACAGGGGGCGAACACCGGGGAG.

This clone was detected only a few times. The CDR3 extends 3 residues past the end of the read, so its final part is completed from the germline J gene. This chain links TRBV20-1 with TRBJ1-6, with 8 bases matching TRBD1. This CDR3 has 13 residues. Germline values: CDR1 DFQATT, CDR2 SNEGSKA (reference sequence). The part of the CDR3 DNA that was read is TGCAGTGCTAGATACAGGGGGGAAGGGCCC. Translated: CSARYRGEGP. The whole CDR3 protein reads CSARYRGEGPLHF.

This clone came up many times. The sequence runs out 3 residues before the end of the CDR3; the remainder is reconstructed from the germline J gene. The chain combines TRBV29-1 with TRBJ1-2; D unclear. Germline V lookup: CDR1 SQVTM, CDR2 ANQGSEA. CDR3 length: 12 residues. The part of the CDR3 DNA that was read is TGCAGCGTCGCGTCCCTCCGGGGAGGC. Its translation is CSVASLRGG. The CDR3 in its entirety is CSVASLRGGYTF.

The table lists this clone with many counts. The missing CDR3 end, 3 residues past where the read stops, is filled in from the germline J gene. The chain links TRBV7-2 to TRBJ2-3; D unclear. Germline V gene data show CDR1 as SGHTA and CDR2 as FQGNSA. CDR3 length: 15 residues. V gave up 2 bases and J gave up 4 bases, with 13 bases separating them. The CDR3 region is CASSLNIPESDTQYF. The CDR3 bases that were read are TGTGCCAGCAGCTTAAATATCCCAGAGTCAGATACG. Using reference TRBV7-2 and TRBJ2-3 for the parts outside the CDR3, the full variable domain is GAGVSQSPSNKVTEKGKDVELRCDPISGHTALYWYRQSLGQGLEFLIYFQGNSAPDKSGLPSDRFSAERTGGSVSTLTIQRTQQEDSAVYLCASSLNIPESDTQYFGPGTRLTVL.

This clone was seen at least ten times. CDR3 DNA (partial): TGCAGCGTTGAACTAGCGGGAGTGGGGCAAGAGACC. It yields the protein CSVELAGVGQET. The full CDR3 sequence reads CSVELAGVGQETQYF. The V call is TRBV29-1, the J call TRBJ2-5, with TRBD2 matching 10 bases. From the germline J gene comes the end of the CDR3, since the read stops 3 residues before it. V lost 2 bases, J lost 2 bases, and 5 bases stayed unmatched. The CDR3 contains 15 residues. The V gene's germline CDR1 is SQVTM and CDR2 ANQGSEA.

A few counts support this clone. The read ends 3 residues early relative to the CDR3; the germline J gene fills the gap. This chain connects TRBV30 to TRBJ1-2; D is uncertain. Germline V lookup: CDR1 GTSNPN, CDR2 SVGIG (reference sequence). CDR3 length equals 16 residues. The CDR3 reads CAWSVLAPSSYNDYTF. Incomplete CDR3 DNA: TGTGCCTGGAGTGTACTAGCGCCGAGCTCCTACAATGAC.

On this clone: The junction and the germline gene differ at one end; a read error may be behind it. The read stops 3 residues short of the end of the CDR3; the missing end is completed from the germline J gene. Other DNA sequences within the sample encode an identical CDR3. The chain combines TRBV19 with TRBJ1-3; D is unclear. Germline V gene lookup returns CDR1 LNHDA and CDR2 SQIVND (reference sequence). The CDR3 has 15 amino acids. The CDR3 protein is CASSIYGYSGNTIYF. The sequenced part of the CDR3 DNA is TGTGCCAGTAGTATTTACGGGTACTCTGGAAACACG. Drawing the rest from reference TRBV19 and TRBJ1-3, the complete variable domain is DGGITQSPKYLFRKEGQNVTLSCEQNLNHDAMYWYRQDPGQGLRLIYYSQIVNDFQKGDIAEGYSVSREKKESFPLTVTSAQKNPTAFYLCASSIYGYSGNTIYFGEGSWLTVV.

This clone was observed a handful of times. The read finishes 3 residues shy of the CDR3 end, and the germline J gene is used to complete it. The chain carries TRBV20-1 and TRBJ1-2; D call uncertain. CDR1 is DFQATT and CDR2 is SNEGSKA in the germline V gene (reference sequence). The CDR3 consists of 11 residues. The sequenced part of the CDR3 DNA is TGCAGTGCGGCGGGAAGCTACGAC. Protein product: CSAAGSYD. The whole CDR3 reads CSAAGSYDYTF.